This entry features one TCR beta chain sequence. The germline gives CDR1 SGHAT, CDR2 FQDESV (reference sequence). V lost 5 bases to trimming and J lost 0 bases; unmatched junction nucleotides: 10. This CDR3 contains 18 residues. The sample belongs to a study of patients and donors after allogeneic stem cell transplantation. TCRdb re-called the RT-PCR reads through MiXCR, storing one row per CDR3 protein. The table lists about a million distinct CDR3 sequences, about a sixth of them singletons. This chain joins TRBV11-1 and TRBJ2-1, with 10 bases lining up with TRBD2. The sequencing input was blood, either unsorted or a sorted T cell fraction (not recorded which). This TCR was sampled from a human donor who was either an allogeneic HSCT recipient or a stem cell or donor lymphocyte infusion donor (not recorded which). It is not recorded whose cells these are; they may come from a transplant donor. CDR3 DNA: TGTGCCAGCAGCACCCCCCAACTAGCGGGGAGCTCCTACAATGAGCAGTTCTTC. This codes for CASSTPQLAGSSYNEQFF.